Reported below is one TCR beta chain. Other DNA sequences in the same sample also yield this CDR3. Clones were read by immunoSEQ multiplex PCR, and TCRdb kept only the in-frame ones, dropping some. There are some 74,000 clones in the sample; 85% occur only once, and roughly 0.58% lies in the top ten. The data belong to a study of OX40 agonist ivuxolimab in advanced cancers. Per germline, CDR1 SEHNR and CDR2 FQNEAQ (reference sequence). The CDR3 contains 14 residues. V was clipped by 1 base and J by 0 bases, with 5 bases between them. This sequence was found in an adult with an advanced solid tumor such as melanoma, head and neck, liver or kidney cancer. The starting material was CD4+ or CD8+ T cells sorted from blood, obtained in a trial of the OX40 agonist ivuxolimab. V and J are TRBV7-9 and TRBJ2-3; D remains unclear. This chain's CDR3 is CASSLGLSTDTQYF. CDR3 in DNA: TGTGCCAGCAGCTTAGGGCTTAGCACAGATACGCAGTATTTT.